This entry is about one TCR beta chain. The data derive from a study of blood T cell repertoires in COVID-19. Overall study: PBMCs, B-cell-depleted T cells, or T cells were the source of the cDNA or gDNA that made up the material.

In the original processing: For nucleated cells, counts were estimated from reference gene primer amplification. Assay: immunoSEQ multiplex PCR; the TCRdb copy retains only in-frame clones and omits some. The V and J calls and clone size come from that table; D and trimming were worked out from the DNA. The table includes 95,000 to 150,000 clones, around 87% detected once. V lost 3 bases and J lost 7, with 9 bases in between. Per germline, CDR1 SNHLY and CDR2 FYNNEI. The CDR3 totals 12 residues. The sequence came from a man aged 45-65 years with acute or convalescent COVID-19. The chain has TRBV2 and TRBJ1-1; D is unresolved. Sequenced sample: peripheral blood. The CDR3 loop reads CASSDSGVEAFF. CDR3 nucleotide sequence: TGTGCCAGCAGTGACTCCGGGGTTGAAGCTTTCTTT. The entire variable domain, with the rest obtained from reference TRBV2 and TRBJ1-1, is as follows: EPEVTQTPSHQVTQMGQEVILRCVPISNHLYFYWYRQILGQKVEFLVSFYNNEISEKSEIFDDQFSVERPDGSNFTLKIRSTKLEDSAMYFCASSDSGVEAFFGQGTRLTVV.